One sample yielded the 4 T cell receptor beta chains listed below, sequenced in a study of blood T cell repertoires in COVID-19 (dated by TCRdb to 2020 to 2021). Library construction relied on the immunoSEQ multiplex PCR assay. TCRdb re-hosts the immuneACCESS table, in-frame sequences only. Its copies lack some clones; in the studies checked, an unresolved V gene accounts for under half of them, and the cause for the rest is not known. This sample holds 17,000 or so clones; roughly 80% were observed only once. In total, the top ten clones hold around a fifth of the sample. Material: peripheral blood. The receptors originated from a man between 60 and 75 years old with active or convalescent COVID-19.

The J gene is TRBJ1-2, the V gene TRBV3-1 (or the pseudogene TRBV3-2); 7 positions match TRBD1. V was clipped by 4 bases and J by 13 bases; unmatched bases: 9. CDR3 length equals 12 residues. Germline loops: CDR1 LGHDT, CDR2 YNNKEL (reference sequence). The CDR3 DNA follows: TGTGCCAGCAGCCGACAGGGAAGAGAGGTCACCTTC. Its translation: CASSRQGREVTF.

The CDR3 DNA follows: TGCAGCGTTCTGAAGGGGGTTAAACTTTACACTGAAGCTTTCTTT. This translates into CSVLKGVKLYTEAFF. This rearrangement joins TRBV29-1 to TRBJ1-1, with D tentatively TRBD1 (6 bases). Trimming took off 5 bases at V and 3 bases at J, with 19 bases between the two ends. From germline, CDR1 is SQVTM and CDR2 ANQGSEA. The CDR3 loop spans 15 amino acids.

The chain carries TRBV24-1 and TRBJ2-1; TRBD2 matches 11 bases. V lost 2 bases and J lost 4; bases outside the gene matches: 3. The CDR3 is 16 amino acids. The germline V gene encodes CDR1 KGHDR and CDR2 SFDVKD. As DNA, the CDR3 is TGTGCCACCAGTGATTCACTAGCGGGGGTGTACAATGAGCAGTTCTTC. Translating it yields CATSDSLAGVYNEQFF.

V is TRBV6-5 and J is TRBJ2-2; no firm D call. Trimming took off 10 bases at V and 4 bases at J, with 16 bases between the two ends. This CDR3 contains 14 residues. Germline CDR1 reads MNHEY; CDR2 reads SVGAGI. The CDR3 nucleotides read TGTGCCACCCTACAGCAATCAAGCACCGGGGAGCTGTTTTTT. It encodes CATLQQSSTGELFF.